This entry lists 19 T cell receptor beta chains sequenced from one sample in a study of T cell repertoires in cytomegalovirus infection (dated by TCRdb to about 2019). The treatment or condition label for this specimen denotes: in vitro stimulation with specific CMV peptide epitopes to enrich CMV-specific T cells. Which antigens these TCRs recognize remains unknown. Sequencing instrument: Illumina HiSeq 1500. In TCRdb, the public reads were trimmed at Q25 with fastp and aligned with MiXCR, with productive beta chains retained. Entries are consolidated by CDR3 protein sequence, retaining the most common genes and DNA. Here the sample has around 310,000 distinct CDR3 sequences; about 27% occur a single time. 15% to 20% of the sample goes to the ten largest clones. Sequenced here: cultured PBMCs, sampled from culture after CMV antigen stimulation. All receptors derive from a human donor in good health (CMV status not recorded). Some clones in this sample may be carry-over from other donors' samples.

This clonotype was seen only a few times. The chain employs TRBV11-1 and TRBJ2-6; D unclear. CDR3 length: 16 amino acids. Between the trimmed V and J ends, which lost 5 bases and 0 bases, there was a span of 11 bases. Germline CDR1 and CDR2: SGHAT and FQDESV (reference sequence). CDR3 DNA: TGTGCCAGCAGCCCAAGTAGGGTCTCTGGGGCCAACGTCCTGACTTTC. The encoded protein is CASSPSRVSGANVLTF.

This clonotype was picked up a small number of times. The chain couples TRBV15 to TRBJ1-5, with TRBD1 identical over 7 bases. Germline CDR1 LNHNV, CDR2 YYDKDF (reference sequence). The V gene end was trimmed by 5 bases and the J gene end by 4 bases; junction bases not matched to a gene: 8. This CDR3 has 15 residues. In DNA form, the CDR3 reads TGTGCCACCAGCGTCGACAGGGTTTGGAATCAGCCCCAGCATTTT. Translation gives CATSVDRVWNQPQHF.

With respect to this clonotype: Possible read error: a much larger clone is one base away. The J gene is TRBJ1-2, the V gene TRBV11-2; weak D call: TRBD1 (5 bases). The germline V gene encodes CDR1 SGHAT and CDR2 FQNNGV. CDR3 size: 12 residues. With 5 bases removed from V and 4 bases from J, the gap between germline ends came to 8 bases. CDR3 in amino acids: CASSPGSYGYTF. Here the CDR3 DNA reads TGTGCCAGCAGCCCAGGGTCCTATGGCTACACCTTC.

This clonotype was counted between two and nine times. V gene TRBV20-1 combines with J gene TRBJ1-1; a weak D match, TRBD1 (6 bases). The CDR3 covers 14 residues. V lost 2 bases to trimming and J lost 4 bases, with 14 bases between them. The germline gives CDR1 DFQATT, CDR2 SNEGSKA (reference sequence). The CDR3 DNA follows: TGCAGTGCTAGAAACAGGGTAGTGAGCACTGAAGCTTTCTTT. Its translation is CSARNRVVSTEAFF.

This clonotype was seen ten or more times. The V gene is TRBV7-2, the J gene TRBJ2-3; 8 nucleotides line up with TRBD2. V lost 0 bases, J lost 4 bases, and 6 bases stayed unmatched. This CDR3 has 16 residues. Germline V gene lookup returns CDR1 SGHTA and CDR2 FQGNSA. The CDR3 sequence is CASSLAGGGRPDTQYF. CDR3 coding DNA: TGTGCCAGCAGCTTAGCGGGGGGCGGGAGGCCAGATACGCAGTATTTT. The full variable domain, with the rest looked up from reference TRBV7-2 and TRBJ2-3, is GAGVSQSPSNKVTEKGKDVELRCDPISGHTALYWYRQSLGQGLEFLIYFQGNSAPDKSGLPSDRFSAERTGGSVSTLTIQRTQQEDSAVYLCASSLAGGGRPDTQYFGPGTRLTVL.

This chain uses TRBV6-2 or TRBV6-3 with TRBJ1-5; D may be TRBD1 (6 bases). The CDR3 length is 14 residues. Germline lookup yields CDR1 MNHEY and CDR2 SVGEGT. Trimming shortened V by 4 bases and J by 4 bases, and 11 bases separated the two germline ends. CDR3 in amino acids: CASSFIQGNQPQHF. The CDR3, as DNA: TGTGCCAGCAGTTTTATACAGGGAAATCAGCCCCAGCATTTT.

The chain combines TRBV10-3 with TRBJ2-6, with a tentative D call TRBD1 (6 bases). In germline, CDR1 is ENHRY, CDR2 SYGVKD. With 6 bases removed from V and 0 bases from J, the gap between germline ends came to 15 bases. The CDR3 covers 17 residues. CDR3 region: CAIRRQASTSGANVLTF. Written as DNA, the CDR3 is TGTGCCATCAGGAGACAGGCTTCAACCTCTGGGGCCAACGTCCTGACTTTC.

This clonotype was detected only a few times. V and J are TRBV11-2 and TRBJ2-4, with D possibly matching TRBD1 (5 bases). CDR1 and CDR2 (germline): SGHAT, FQNNGV. This CDR3 is built from 15 residues. V shed 5 bases and J shed 8 bases, with 19 bases lying between them. CDR3 nucleotide sequence: TGTGCCAGCAGCCTGGGGCCTGGCGGCCCAGACATTCAGTACTTC. The encoded protein is CASSLGPGGPDIQYF.

The rearrangement joins TRBV19 to TRBJ1-2; D is unresolved. In germline, CDR1 is LNHDA, CDR2 SQIVND (reference sequence). This CDR3 region has 13 residues. V lost 6 bases and J lost 4, with 12 bases in between. CDR3 nucleotide sequence: TGTGCCAGTAGGACCCCGGGTGGCTATGGCTACACCTTC. Its translation is CASRTPGGYGYTF.

The V gene is TRBV19, the J gene TRBJ1-5, with D possibly matching TRBD1 (5 bases). Germline V gene lookup returns CDR1 LNHDA and CDR2 SQIVND (reference sequence). The V gene lost 5 bases and the J gene lost 5 bases, with 19 bases spanning the gap. This CDR3 is built from 16 residues. CDR3 loop: CASSPPPAGRHQPQHF. CDR3 in DNA: TGTGCCAGTAGTCCCCCGCCCGCAGGGAGGCATCAGCCCCAGCATTTT. Complete variable domain (other parts from reference TRBV19 and TRBJ1-5): DGGITQSPKYLFRKEGQNVTLSCEQNLNHDAMYWYRQDPGQGLRLIYYSQIVNDFQKGDIAEGYSVSREKKESFPLTVTSAQKNPTAFYLCASSPPPAGRHQPQHFGDGTRLSIL.

This clonotype was seen a few times. This chain joins TRBV7-2 and TRBJ2-1; D is unclear. Germline assignment: CDR1 SGHTA and CDR2 FQGNSA. The CDR3 consists of 14 residues. V was clipped by 5 bases and J by 9 bases, with 17 bases between them. The CDR3 DNA sequence: TGTGCCAGCAGCCCACAACTGGTTGACGGTGAGCAGTTCTTC. As protein: CASSPQLVDGEQFF.

This chain joins TRBV10-3 and TRBJ2-1; 10 bases agree with TRBD2. The V segment lost 4 bases and the J segment 0 bases; nucleotides outside the gene matches: 9. CDR3 length: 18 residues. Germline V gives CDR1 ENHRY, CDR2 SYGVKD. CDR3 DNA sequence: TGTGCCATCAGTGCCCCCACTAGCGGGAAGAGCTCCTACAATGAGCAGTTCTTC. It codes for CAISAPTSGKSSYNEQFF.

This clonotype has a count of ten or more. The V call is TRBV7-8, the J call TRBJ2-6, with D maybe TRBD2 (5 bases). This CDR3 is built from 19 residues. The V gene lost 3 bases and the J gene lost 1 base, with 19 bases spanning the gap. CDR1 and CDR2 from the germline V gene are SGHVS and FQNEAQ. CDR3 coding DNA: TGTGCCAGCAGCTTCCCTTCGGCTAGCTTTACTTCTGGGGCCAACGTCCTGACTTTC. This gives the protein CASSFPSASFTSGANVLTF.

This clonotype was observed a handful of times. V and J are TRBV10-3 and TRBJ2-1; 7 bases are a match to TRBD1. With 3 bases clipped from V and 16 bases from J, the junction kept 9 bases outside the gene matches. The CDR3 loop spans 12 amino acids. CDR1 and CDR2 from the germline V gene are ENHRY and SYGVKD. CDR3 coding DNA: TGTGCCATCAGTGAAATGGGACAGTTAAACTTCTTC. This gives the protein CAISEMGQLNFF.

V usage is TRBV7-9 and J usage is TRBJ2-1, with TRBD1 matching 8 bases. Germline CDR1 is SEHNR and CDR2 is FQNEAQ (reference sequence). With V trimmed by 5 bases and J by 10 bases, 1 base remained unmatched. The CDR3 spans 11 residues. The CDR3: CASSQGAEQFF. The CDR3 bases are TGTGCCAGCAGCCAGGGGGCAGAGCAGTTCTTC.

A few counts support this clonotype. The chain employs TRBV12-3 or TRBV12-4 and TRBJ1-5, with D tentatively TRBD1 (6 bases). This CDR3 region has 17 residues. Trimming stripped 5 bases from V and 7 bases from J, with 24 bases between. Here the CDR3 reads CASSPDPRRGRGQPQHF. The CDR3 DNA is TGTGCCAGCAGTCCCGACCCCCGCAGGGGACGGGGACAGCCCCAGCATTTT.

A single count supports this clonotype. The V call is TRBV24-1, the J call TRBJ2-7; D perhaps matches TRBD1 (6 bases). CDR3 size: 16 residues. V lost 4 bases and J lost 2, with 17 bases in between. CDR1 and CDR2 (germline): KGHDR, SFDVKD. The CDR3 DNA reads as TGTGCCACCAGTGACGTCGGCATCCGGGACACCTACGAGCAGTACTTC. This sequence encodes CATSDVGIRDTYEQYF.

The chain is built from TRBV5-1 and TRBJ2-1; D uncertain. V was clipped by 6 bases and J by 5 bases, with 15 bases between them. The CDR3 length is 14 residues. The germline gives CDR1 SGHRS, CDR2 YFSETQ. As DNA, the CDR3 is TGCGCCAGCACCCTGAGTGGCTCAGACAATGAGCAGTTCTTC. Translated, it gives CASTLSGSDNEQFF.

V gene TRBV5-4 combines with J gene TRBJ2-3; TRBD2 matches at 8 bases. The V gene end was trimmed by 1 base and the J gene end by 4 bases; junction bases not matched to a gene: 2. CDR3 size: 14 residues. Germline CDR1 SGHNT, CDR2 YYREEE (reference sequence). In DNA, the CDR3 is TGTGCCAGCAGCTTGCGGGGGGGCTCAGATACGCAGTATTTT. Protein product: CASSLRGGSDTQYF. The variable domain in full, with the rest retrieved from reference TRBV5-4 and TRBJ2-3, is ETGVTQSPTHLIKTRGQQVTLRCSSQSGHNTVSWYQQALGQGPQFIFQYYREEENGRGNFPPRFSGLQFPNYSSELNVNALELDDSALYLCASSLRGGSDTQYFGPGTRLTVL.